The 3 T cell receptor beta chains in this list originate from one sample, sequenced in a study of cytomegalovirus exposure and HLA in healthy donors. The PCR employed 60 Vbeta primers together with 13 Jbeta primers. Measured with immunoSEQ multiplex PCR; TCRdb has only the in-frame clones, and not every one. The table records 120,000 or so clones, less than 10% of them present only once. The sample consisted of PBMCs. Receptor source: a woman in her forties in good health and CMV-seropositive.

CDR3 sequence reads: CASRQRRNYGYTF. The CDR3 nucleotides read TGTGCCAGCAGACAGAGACGGAACTATGGCTACACCTTC. The rearrangement links TRBV27 to TRBJ1-2; D gene uncertain. V lost 6 bases, J lost 2 bases, and 10 bases lay in between. Germline values: CDR1 MNHEY, CDR2 SMNVEV (reference sequence). The CDR3 has 13 amino acids.

This clone turned up a few times. The chain has TRBV27 and TRBJ2-2; 7 bases agree with TRBD1. CDR3 size: 14 residues. The V segment lost 5 bases and the J segment 4 bases; nucleotides outside the gene matches: 4. Germline values: CDR1 MNHEY, CDR2 SMNVEV (reference sequence). Written as DNA, the CDR3 is TGTGCCAGCAGTGATAACAGGGGCACCGGGGAGCTGTTTTTT. Encoded protein: CASSDNRGTGELFF.

There are a few counts of this clone. The rearrangement joins TRBV6-5 to TRBJ2-2; 8 bases fit TRBD1. The germline V gene has CDR1 MNHEY and CDR2 SVGAGI. The CDR3 is 15 residues long. With 5 bases clipped from V and 3 bases from J, the junction kept 5 bases outside the gene matches. The CDR3 DNA is TGTGCCAGCAGTCGCGGACAGGGAGACACCGGGGAGCTGTTTTTT. The encoded protein is CASSRGQGDTGELFF.